The 18 T cell receptor beta chains below come from one sample, sequenced in a study of T cells after yellow fever vaccination. TCRdb reprocessed the 5' RACE reads via MiXCR and lists one record per CDR3 protein. The table lists approximately 90,000 distinct CDR3 sequences, roughly 5.8% of them singletons. The specimen was CD8+ T cells sorted from PBMCs, collected 10 days after the yellow fever booster vaccination. Every receptor here comes from a man between 18 and 29 years old who received the YFV17D yellow fever vaccine.

The table lists this clonotype with a few counts. The chain joins TRBV7-6 to TRBJ2-1; a possible D gene is TRBD2 (5 bases). CDR1 is SGHVS, CDR2 FNYEAQ, per germline. Trimming took off 0 bases at V and 2 bases at J, with 14 bases between the two ends. CDR3 length equals 17 residues. The CDR3 nucleotides read TGTGCCAGCAGCTTAGCGGAGTCGGGGTGGCCCTACAATGAGCAGTTCTTC. As protein: CASSLAESGWPYNEQFF.

This chain connects TRBV6-5 to TRBJ1-5; D gene uncertain. The CDR3 extends over 13 amino acids. V was clipped by 7 bases and J by 4 bases, with 11 bases between them. Germline CDR1 is MNHEY and CDR2 is SVGAGI. The CDR3 protein is CASKPGFNQPQHF. CDR3 sequence (DNA): TGTGCCAGCAAGCCGGGTTTTAATCAGCCCCAGCATTTT.

This clonotype was observed a handful of times. V gene TRBV6-5 combines with J gene TRBJ2-2; 11 nucleotides align to TRBD1. Per germline, CDR1 MNHEY and CDR2 SVGAGI. J gave up 6 bases and V 6 bases, and 12 bases lay outside the gene matches. This CDR3 has 17 residues. The CDR3 sequence: CASSRTGQGVLAGELFF. In DNA, the CDR3 is TGTGCCAGCAGCCGAACGGGACAGGGGGTTTTGGCCGGGGAGCTGTTTTTT.

This clonotype occurred a few times. This sequence joins TRBV11-2 and TRBJ2-2; no reliable D call. This CDR3 region has 17 residues. The V end was cut by 3 bases, the J end by 1 base, with 15 bases between. CDR1 SGHAT and CDR2 FQNNGV come from the germline V gene. The CDR3 DNA sequence: TGTGCCAGCAGCTTGGTAGAGGATCCAAAGAACACCGGGGAGCTGTTTTTT. It translates to CASSLVEDPKNTGELFF.

This clonotype was counted between two and nine times. CDR3 nucleotides: TGTGCCAGCAGGGGGCGGCGGAGGGGGCTGAGTATTTCAGATACGCAGTATTTT. It yields the protein CASRGRRRGLSISDTQYF. The chain joins TRBV28 to TRBJ2-3, with D possibly being TRBD1 (7 bases). From germline, CDR1 is MDHEN and CDR2 SYDVKM. The ends were cut back, 6 bases at V and 4 bases at J, with 26 bases in the middle. The length of the CDR3 is 18 residues.

This clonotype has at least ten counts. The CDR3 region has the DNA TGTGCCATCAGCCTGGGGGGGCTTCGAGCGGGGAGGGCGGATACGCAGTATTTT. Protein product: CAISLGGLRAGRADTQYF. J is TRBJ2-3 and V is TRBV10-3; D possibly corresponds to TRBD2 (7 bases). Per germline, CDR1 ENHRY and CDR2 SYGVKD. V was pared by 6 bases and J by 6 bases, with 28 bases between. The CDR3 sequence is 18 residues long.

This clonotype has just a few counts. The V gene is TRBV6-2 or TRBV6-3, the J gene TRBJ1-1; unclear D gene. The V end was cut by 5 bases, the J end by 2 bases, with 15 bases between. CDR1 MNHEY and CDR2 SVGEGT come from the germline V gene. CDR3 size: 15 residues. The CDR3 bases are TGTGCCAGCAGTACCCTCCGGGGTAAAAACACTGAAGCTTTCTTT. Encoded protein: CASSTLRGKNTEAFF.

The V call is TRBV5-4, the J call TRBJ2-7, with D perhaps TRBD1 or TRBD2 (5 bases each). The CDR3 consists of 13 residues. Trimming cost V 4 bases and J 2 bases, with 10 bases left between them. Germline lookup yields CDR1 SGHNT and CDR2 YYREEE (reference sequence). The CDR3 nucleotides are TGTGCCAGCAGCGTGACGGGACCCTACGAGCAGTACTTC. As protein: CASSVTGPYEQYF. Filled out from reference TRBV5-4 and TRBJ2-7, the complete variable domain reads ETGVTQSPTHLIKTRGQQVTLRCSSQSGHNTVSWYQQALGQGPQFIFQYYREEENGRGNFPPRFSGLQFPNYSSELNVNALELDDSALYLCASSVTGPYEQYFGPGTRLTVT.

This clonotype showed up many times. V usage is TRBV6-4 and J usage is TRBJ2-1; 7 bases align to TRBD1. This CDR3 comprises 14 residues. Germline trimming cut 6 bases from V and 7 bases from J; bases unmatched to any gene: 9. Germline V lookup: CDR1 MRHNA, CDR2 SNTAGT. The CDR3 DNA reads as TGTGCCAGCAGCGAGAGGGACAGATGGAATGAGCAGTTCTTC. Its protein product is CASSERDRWNEQFF.

The chain joins TRBV3-1 to TRBJ2-6; possibly TRBD1 or TRBD2 for D (6 bases each). Trimming took 6 bases from V and 3 from J, leaving 18 bases between them. This CDR3 contains 17 residues. Germline V gene sequence: CDR1 LGHDT, CDR2 YNNKEL (reference sequence). The chain's CDR3 is CASSPWGALLGANVLTF. As DNA, the CDR3 is TGTGCCAGCAGTCCCTGGGGGGCCTTACTTGGGGCCAACGTCCTGACTTTC.

J is TRBJ2-3 and V is TRBV7-2; D may correspond to TRBD1 or TRBD2 (5 bases each). Germline CDR1 and CDR2: SGHTA and FQGNSA. The CDR3 is 17 residues long. Trimming left V 5 bases short and J 4 bases short, with 22 bases between. The CDR3 spells CASSKRGRFDGADTQYF. DNA of the CDR3: TGTGCCAGCAGCAAGAGGGGTCGGTTTGACGGTGCAGATACGCAGTATTTT.

This clonotype appeared a few times. This chain links TRBV27 with TRBJ2-7; 11 nucleotides line up with TRBD2. The length of the CDR3 is 15 residues. Germline V lookup: CDR1 MNHEY, CDR2 SMNVEV (reference sequence). V shed 6 bases, J shed 4 bases, and the junction held 8 bases outside the gene matches. The CDR3, as DNA: TGTGCCAGCAGGGGCGGACTAGCGGGCTCTTACGAGCAGTACTTC. Translating it yields CASRGGLAGSYEQYF.

V and J are TRBV19 and TRBJ2-2; D may be TRBD1 or TRBD2 (5 bases each). This CDR3 contains 13 residues. Trimming removed 1 base at V and 5 bases at J, with 5 bases between. The germline CDR1 and CDR2 sequences are LNHDA and SQIVND (reference sequence). The CDR3 DNA reads as TGTGCCAGTAGTATAGGGGGGACCGGGGAGCTGTTTTTT. It codes for CASSIGGTGELFF.

This clonotype was seen more than once but under ten times. J is TRBJ2-1 and V is TRBV12-3 or TRBV12-4; 7 positions agree with TRBD2. The CDR3 spans 14 residues. V dropped 3 bases and J dropped 6; count of bases not matched to a gene: 5. CDR3 region: CASSLLGGGNEQFF. For the CDR3, the DNA is TGTGCCAGCAGTTTGTTGGGGGGGGGCAATGAGCAGTTCTTC.

This clonotype was observed at least ten times. The CDR3 spells CASSHGLAGAGETQYF. As DNA, the CDR3 is TGCGCCAGCAGCCATGGACTAGCGGGGGCAGGGGAGACCCAGTACTTC. J is TRBJ2-5 and V is TRBV4-3, with TRBD2 matching 13 bases. The CDR3 has 16 residues. Per germline, CDR1 LGHNA and CDR2 YSLEER. With 3 bases clipped from V and 5 bases from J, the junction kept 6 bases outside the gene matches.

V gene TRBV10-3 combines with J gene TRBJ2-2; 9 bases are a match to TRBD2. V lost 8 bases and J lost 4; bases outside the gene matches: 2. The length of the CDR3 is 13 residues. Germline V lookup: CDR1 ENHRY, CDR2 SYGVKD. CDR3 loop: CAIGTSSTGELFF. The DNA for the CDR3 is TGTGCCATCGGGACTAGCAGCACCGGGGAGCTGTTTTTT.

V gene TRBV4-2 combines with J gene TRBJ2-2; 10 bases line up with TRBD2. Germline CDR1 reads LGHNA; CDR2 reads YNFKEQ. CDR3 length equals 17 residues. With 2 bases clipped from V and 8 bases from J, the junction kept 11 bases outside the gene matches. The CDR3 loop is CASSQHPGTSVGGELFF. The CDR3 DNA follows: TGTGCCAGCAGCCAACATCCCGGGACTAGCGTCGGGGGGGAGCTGTTTTTT.

Only a few counts were recorded for this clonotype. This chain connects TRBV19 to TRBJ2-7, with a possible D match to TRBD2 (5 bases). This CDR3 has 15 residues. Trimming left V 4 bases short and J 0 bases short, with 13 bases between. Looked up from germline, CDR1 is LNHDA and CDR2 is SQIVND (reference sequence). CDR3 residues: CASSKVIGSSYEQYF. The CDR3 bases are TGTGCCAGTAGTAAAGTCATTGGGAGCTCCTACGAGCAGTACTTC.